The following is a TCR beta chain sequence with its context. Its antigen remains unidentified. Assay execution proceeded at the deep level. Generated by immunoSEQ multiplex PCR, the TCRdb table keeps only in-frame clones and is missing some. The table records approximately 2,000,000 clones, around 93% of them present only once. Terminally differentiated effector memory CD45RA+ cells were left out of the naive CD8 fraction, which was CD45RO-negative and positively selected for CCR7. The data stem from a study of shared clonotypes between healthy human individuals. Study at large: A donor's plate count was three for CD4 naive and three for CD4 memory; CD8 naive had two and CD8 memory one.

Whole-study findings and limits: Sampling involved blood alone; tissue repertoires likely differ. Although depth was large, rarefaction showed that sequencing of the sorted subsets was incomplete.

This CDR3 has 15 residues. CDR1 is SNHLY and CDR2 is FYNNEI in the germline V gene. V dropped 6 bases and J dropped 3; count of bases not matched to a gene: 11. The receptor was isolated from a man aged 18-30 years in good health. Some clones in this sample may be carry-over from other donors' samples. The sequenced sample was naive CD8+ T cells from PBMCs. The V call is TRBV2, the J call TRBJ2-7; 7 bases match TRBD2. CDR3 amino acids: CASRQQAGEFYEQYF. In DNA form, the CDR3 reads TGTGCCAGCAGGCAGCAGGCGGGAGAATTCTACGAGCAGTACTTC.